This is a list of T cell receptor beta chains from one sample in a study of T cell repertoires in cytomegalovirus infection. TCRdb itself ran the reads through MiXCR, one entry per CDR3 protein. The sample lists about 920,000 distinct CDR3 sequences, approximately 31% occurring once. These TCRs are of unknown antigen specificity. Source: cultured CD8+ T cells from PBMCs, taken from culture after CMV antigen stimulation. The receptor source for this set is a human donor in good health (CMV status not recorded). Some clones in this sample may be carry-over from other donors' samples. Each CDR3 is given with its conserved first and last residue. A D gene is named only where the DNA matches it firmly. Not all rows give a size; the values are once, few, many and, for expanded clones, a class.

>NA|TRBV19|NA|TRBJ2-1
CASSIARSDNEQFF
TGTGCCAGTAGTATTGCCAGGTCAGACAATGAGCAGTTCTTC
>few|TRBV12-3/TRBV12-4|TRBD2|TRBJ2-5
CASSHNGGQETQYF
TGTGCCAGCAGTCACAACGGGGGGCAAGAGACCCAGTACTTC
>NA|TRBV7-6|TRBD1|TRBJ1-4
CASSQGAPWGNEKLFF
TGTGCCAGCAGCCAGGGGGCGCCCTGGGGTAATGAAAAACTGTTTTTT
>NA|TRBV6-2/TRBV6-3|NA|TRBJ1-3
CASSYPETGDTIYF
TGTGCCAGCAGTTACCCGGAGACTGGTGACACCATATATTTT
>few|TRBV7-8|TRBD1|TRBJ1-1
CASSPGPYRGPAFF
TGTGCCAGCAGTCCAGGACCCTACAGGGGGCCGGCTTTCTTT
>NA|TRBV13|TRBD1|TRBJ2-1
CASSQRGPSYNEQFF
TGTGCCAGCAGCCAGAGGGGGCCCTCCTACAATGAGCAGTTCTTC
>NA|TRBV7-6|NA|TRBJ2-7
CASSLGPREQYF
TGTGCCAGCAGCTTAGGGCCGCGCGAGCAGTACTTC
>NA|TRBV6-1|NA|TRBJ1-1
CASPKKGQGQKMNTEAFF
TGTGCCAGCCCAAAAAAAGGGCAGGGTCAGAAGATGAACACTGAAGCTTTCTTT
>many|TRBV7-6|NA|TRBJ2-7
CASSPGHTYEQYF
TGTGCCAGCAGCCCTGGACATACTTACGAGCAGTACTTC
>many|TRBV7-2|NA|TRBJ1-4
CASSLYGLFNEKLFF
TGTGCCAGCAGCCTATACGGGCTCTTTAATGAAAAACTGTTTTTT
>many|TRBV27|NA|TRBJ1-5
CASSGGGNQPQHF
TGTGCCAGCAGTGGGGGGGGCAATCAGCCCCAGCATTTT
>few|TRBV9|NA|TRBJ1-2
CASSVSLLANYGYTF
TGTGCCAGCAGCGTAAGCCTACTAGCTAACTATGGCTACACCTTC